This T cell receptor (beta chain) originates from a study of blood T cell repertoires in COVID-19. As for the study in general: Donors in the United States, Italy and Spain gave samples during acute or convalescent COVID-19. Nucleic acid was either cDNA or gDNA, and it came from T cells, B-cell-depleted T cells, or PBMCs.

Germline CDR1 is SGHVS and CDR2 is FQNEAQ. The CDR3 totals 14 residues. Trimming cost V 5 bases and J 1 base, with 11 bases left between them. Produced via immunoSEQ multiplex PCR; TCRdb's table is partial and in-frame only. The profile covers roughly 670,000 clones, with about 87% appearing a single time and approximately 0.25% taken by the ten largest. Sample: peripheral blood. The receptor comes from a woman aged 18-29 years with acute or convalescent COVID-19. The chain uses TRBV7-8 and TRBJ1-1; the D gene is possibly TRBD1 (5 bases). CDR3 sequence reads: CASSQGHSNTEAFF. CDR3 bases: TGTGCCAGCAGCCAAGGACACTCGAACACTGAAGCTTTCTTT. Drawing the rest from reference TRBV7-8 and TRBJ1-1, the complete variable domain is GAGVSQSPRYKVAKRGQDVALRCDPISGHVSLFWYQQALGQGPEFLTYFQNEAQLDKSGLPSDRFFAERPEGSVSTLKIQRTQQEDSAVYLCASSQGHSNTEAFFGQGTRLTVV.